The clone carrying this TCR beta chain was found many times. Its antigen is unidentified. Germline values: CDR1 SNHLY, CDR2 FYNNEI. CDR3 length equals 19 residues. Trimming shortened V by 1 base and J by 1 base, and 17 bases separated the two germline ends. Time point described: pre-sensitization, week 0. Treatment indicated: therapeutic diphenylcyclopropenone sensitization with weekly scalp DPC. The source of the sample is a study of human T cells and chemical hapten exposure. Study in general: Chiefly women, the patients showed alopecia areata, totalis or universalis. General study results and limits: With alopecia, donors may have immune responses unlike healthy people's. Controls had significantly fewer large CDR3 similarity clusters than were formed by expanded TCRs. Sensitization with DPC brought no change to TCRs above 1 in 1000 in frequency.

A single record per CDR3 protein comes from TCRdb applying MiXCR to the RACE reads. The sample contains over 300,000 distinct CDR3 sequences, roughly 4.6% of which appear only once. This chain links TRBV2 with TRBJ2-6; TRBD2 is a possible D gene (6 bases). Source: whole blood, taken in connection with sensitization to the hapten diphenylcyclopropenone (DPC). This clonotype was sampled from a woman aged 45-59 years with alopecia areata. Some clones in this sample may be carry-over from other donors' samples. The CDR3 region is CASSEGRATQDSGANVLTF. The CDR3 DNA is TGTGCCAGCAGTGAAGGGAGGGCAACCCAAGATTCTGGGGCCAACGTCCTGACTTTC.